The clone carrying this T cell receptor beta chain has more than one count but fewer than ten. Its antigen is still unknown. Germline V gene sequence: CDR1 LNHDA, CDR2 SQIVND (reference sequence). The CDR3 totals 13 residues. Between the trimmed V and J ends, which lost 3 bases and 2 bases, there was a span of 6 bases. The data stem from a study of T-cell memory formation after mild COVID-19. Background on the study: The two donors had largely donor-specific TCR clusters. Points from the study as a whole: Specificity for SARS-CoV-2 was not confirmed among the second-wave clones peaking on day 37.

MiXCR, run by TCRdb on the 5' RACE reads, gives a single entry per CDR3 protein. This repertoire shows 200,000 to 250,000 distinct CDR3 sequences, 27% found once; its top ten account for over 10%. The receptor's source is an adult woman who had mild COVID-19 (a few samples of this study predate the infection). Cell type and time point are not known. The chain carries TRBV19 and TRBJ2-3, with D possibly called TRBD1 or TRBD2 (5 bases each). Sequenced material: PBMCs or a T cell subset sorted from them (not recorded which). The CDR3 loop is CASSMGDTDTQYF. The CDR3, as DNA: TGTGCCAGTAGTATGGGGGACACAGATACGCAGTATTTT.